One and the same sample provided the 25 T cell receptor beta chains below, sequenced in a study of CD8+CD57+ T cells in acquired aplastic anemia. Broader study findings: Patient CD8+CD57+ cells had less diversity than total CD4+ and CD8+ pools.

All sequencing subjects had displayed CD8+CD57+ cell expansion on flow cytometry. Both TCR beta VDJ combination and CDR3 sequence profiling were carried out. Genomic DNA was the template for this profiling. TCRdb analysed the reads with MiXCR anew, one entry per CDR3 protein. The profile shows roughly 16,000 distinct CDR3 sequences, less than 45% of them singletons. These receptors' targets are unknown. Material for sequencing was CD8+CD57+ T cells sorted from PBMCs. Subset described: bead-enriched CD8+CD57+ effector memory T cells from SAA patients. The source is a human donor with aplastic anemia.

The rearrangement links TRBV20-1 to TRBJ2-2; 10 bases align to TRBD1. The J segment lost 13 bases and the V segment lost 4 bases, leaving 9 bases of the junction unmatched. The germline V gene encodes CDR1 DFQATT and CDR2 SNEGSKA (reference sequence). The CDR3 is 13 residues long. The chain's CDR3 is CSAKYGQGVGLFF. The CDR3 nucleotides read TGCAGTGCTAAATACGGACAGGGGGTAGGGCTGTTTTTT.

This clonotype appeared a few times. The V and J genes are TRBV20-1 and TRBJ1-3; D might be TRBD1 (5 bases). The length of the CDR3 is 13 residues. Trimming cost V 3 bases and J 0 bases, with 6 bases left between them. CDR1 and CDR2 (germline): DFQATT, SNEGSKA (reference sequence). The CDR3 region is CSARGPSGNTIYF. For the CDR3, the DNA is TGCAGTGCTAGGGGGCCCTCTGGAAACACCATATATTTT.

This clonotype was seen many times. This chain connects TRBV7-9 to TRBJ1-3; D may be TRBD1 (6 bases). Per germline, CDR1 SEHNR and CDR2 FQNEAQ (reference sequence). Trimming removed 0 bases from V and 2 bases from J, with 17 bases in between. This CDR3 has 18 residues. In nucleotides, the CDR3 is TGTGCCAGCAGCTTAGCGTTTACGATTGACAGGCCTGGAAACACCATATATTTT. Translation gives CASSLAFTIDRPGNTIYF.

The chain uses TRBV7-8 and TRBJ1-6; 10 bases fit TRBD1. J lost 7 bases, V lost 1 base, and 1 base had no gene match. CDR1 is SGHVS and CDR2 is FQNEAQ in the germline V gene. This CDR3 contains 15 residues. CDR3 bases: TGTGCCAGCAGCTTAGTGGGACAGGGGAATTCACCCCTCCACTTT. Its protein product is CASSLVGQGNSPLHF.

This clonotype has a count of ten or more. This rearrangement joins TRBV12-3 or TRBV12-4 to TRBJ2-5, with 8 bases matching TRBD2. This CDR3 region has 13 residues. V gave up 7 bases and J gave up 3 bases; unmatched junction bases: 4. CDR3 sequence reads: CASTLSGKETQYF. DNA of the CDR3: TGTGCCAGCACCCTTAGCGGGAAAGAGACCCAGTACTTC.

The J gene is TRBJ2-1, the V gene TRBV11-1, with 10 bases lining up with TRBD1. The CDR3 covers 14 residues. With V trimmed by 7 bases and J by 7 bases, 7 bases remained unmatched. CDR1 SGHAT and CDR2 FQDESV come from the germline V gene (reference sequence). CDR3 protein: CASNQGQGLNEQFF. CDR3 DNA sequence: TGTGCCAGCAACCAGGGACAGGGGTTGAATGAGCAGTTCTTC.

The gene calls are TRBV6-4 and TRBJ2-1; 9 bases align to TRBD2. CDR3 length equals 16 residues. V was clipped by 0 bases and J by 4 bases; unmatched bases: 4. CDR1 is MRHNA, CDR2 SNTAGT, per germline. The CDR3 sequence: CASSDSSGGWYNEQFF. CDR3 DNA: TGTGCCAGCAGTGACTCTAGCGGGGGTTGGTACAATGAGCAGTTCTTC.

The J gene is TRBJ1-5, the V gene TRBV25-1; D is unclear. Trimming pared 10 bases from V and 0 bases from J, leaving 16 bases between. Germline CDR1 reads MGHDK; CDR2 reads SYGVNS. The CDR3 covers 15 residues. CDR3 sequence (DNA): TGTGCCACCAGCGAGGGATCCTATAGCAATCAGCCCCAGCATTTT. Its protein product is CATSEGSYSNQPQHF.

Notes on this clonotype: Given the absence of the conserved phenylalanine or tryptophan at the CDR3 end, a read error is likely. This chain links TRBV16 with TRBJ2-1; unclear D gene. Germline V gives CDR1 KGHSY, CDR2 FQNENV. V was pared by 2 bases and J by 5 bases, with 7 bases between. The CDR3 contains 13 residues. The CDR3 region has the DNA TGTGCCAGCAGCCAAACCAGGAACAATGAGCAGTTCCTC. Its protein product is CASSQTRNNEQFL.

This clonotype was recorded a few times. This sequence joins TRBV7-3 and TRBJ2-1; 9 nucleotides align to TRBD2. CDR1 is SGHTA, CDR2 FQGTGA, per germline. The ends lost 5 bases at V and 10 bases at J; junction bases unmatched: 12. The CDR3 contains 15 residues. The CDR3 loop reads CASSISGRRAGEQFF. Written as DNA, the CDR3 is TGTGCCAGCAGCATCAGCGGGAGGCGGGCGGGCGAGCAGTTCTTC.

This clonotype is categorized as large (0.1 to 1%). The rearrangement uses TRBV2 and TRBJ2-7, with 9 bases aligning to TRBD2. The V gene's germline CDR1 is SNHLY and CDR2 FYNNEI. The V segment lost 5 bases and the J segment 5 bases; nucleotides outside the gene matches: 4. The CDR3 is made up of 13 amino acids. The CDR3 is CASSLSGGDEQYF. In nucleotides, the CDR3 is TGTGCCAGCAGTCTTAGCGGGGGAGACGAGCAGTACTTC.

V usage is TRBV4-2 and J usage is TRBJ2-5; 10 bases agree with TRBD2. V was clipped by 2 bases and J by 5 bases; unmatched bases: 5. The CDR3 is 15 amino acids. Germline V gives CDR1 LGHNA, CDR2 YNFKEQ. This chain's CDR3 is CASSQPGLAKETQYF. CDR3 nucleotides: TGTGCCAGCAGCCAACCGGGACTAGCGAAGGAGACCCAGTACTTC.

This sequence joins TRBV10-1 and TRBJ2-5; D gene unclear. V was pared by 0 bases and J by 4 bases, with 15 bases between. This CDR3 has 16 residues. Germline-derived CDR1 and CDR2 are WNHNN and SYGVQD (reference sequence). CDR3 nucleotides: TGCGCCAGCAGTGAGTCCCTGTCGGGCGCGACAGAGACCCAGTACTTC. Translating gives CASSESLSGATETQYF.

In this sample, this clonotype turned up many times. The chain employs TRBV7-3 and TRBJ1-6; D call uncertain. Germline V gene data show CDR1 as SGHTA and CDR2 as FQGTGA. CDR3 size: 14 residues. Trimming removed 5 bases from V and 7 bases from J, with 12 bases in between. The CDR3, as DNA: TGTGCCAGCAGCCACGGGCTAGCAAATTCACCCCTCCACTTT. It specifies CASSHGLANSPLHF.

The V gene is TRBV7-6, the J gene TRBJ1-6; D may be TRBD1 (5 bases). Trimming took 4 bases from V and 10 from J, leaving 17 bases between them. The CDR3 loop spans 15 amino acids. Germline V CDR1 and CDR2: SGHVS, FNYEAQ. The CDR3 bases are TGTGCCAGCAGCTCCGGCTCCGGGACGCAATCACCCCTCCACTTT. Protein product: CASSSGSGTQSPLHF.

This chain links TRBV10-3 with TRBJ1-1, with no clear D. This CDR3 has 13 amino acids. Between the trimmed V and J ends, which lost 6 bases and 0 bases, there was a span of 8 bases. Germline assignment: CDR1 ENHRY and CDR2 SYGVKD. CDR3 coding DNA: TGTGCCATCAGAGGAGGAATGAACACTGAAGCTTTCTTT. Protein: CAIRGGMNTEAFF.

This clonotype was recorded a few times. The conserved phenylalanine or tryptophan is not found at the CDR3 terminus, so this likely reflects a read error. This chain joins TRBV7-3 and TRBJ2-7; D is possibly TRBD1 or TRBD2 (5 bases each). The CDR3 spans 15 residues. The V end was cut by 3 bases, the J end by 0 bases, with 12 bases between. Germline V gives CDR1 SGHTA, CDR2 FQGTGA. The CDR3 DNA is TGTGCCAGCAGCTTGACGGGGCTCAGCTCCTACGAGCAGTACCTC. It specifies CASSLTGLSSYEQYL.

The V gene is TRBV20-1, the J gene TRBJ2-7, with 9 nucleotides matching TRBD1. This CDR3 has 14 residues. In germline, CDR1 is DFQATT, CDR2 SNEGSKA (reference sequence). The J segment lost 4 bases and the V segment lost 3 bases, leaving 7 bases of the junction unmatched. The CDR3 loop reads CSASGGTGLYEQYF. In DNA, the CDR3 is TGCAGTGCTAGTGGCGGGACAGGGTTGTACGAGCAGTACTTC.

V is TRBV2 and J is TRBJ2-3; the D gene is possibly TRBD2 (6 bases). V was cut by 6 bases and J by 5 bases, with 15 bases left in between. Germline V CDR1 and CDR2: SNHLY, FYNNEI. This CDR3 has 14 amino acids. The chain's CDR3 is CASSPQPAGDTQYF. Here the CDR3 DNA reads TGTGCCAGCAGCCCGCAACCAGCGGGAGATACGCAGTATTTT.

This chain connects TRBV20-1 to TRBJ2-1, with 8 bases matching TRBD2. CDR3 length equals 14 residues. Looked up from germline, CDR1 is DFQATT and CDR2 is SNEGSKA (reference sequence). V dropped 1 base and J dropped 7; count of bases not matched to a gene: 6. CDR3 in amino acids: CSARGGRSANEQFF. The CDR3 DNA reads TGCAGTGCTAGAGGCGGGAGGTCTGCGAATGAGCAGTTCTTC.

V usage is TRBV10-3 and J usage is TRBJ1-2; D possibly corresponds to TRBD1 (6 bases). This CDR3 has 15 amino acids. V lost 4 bases to trimming and J lost 2 bases, with 14 bases between them. Per the germline V gene, CDR1 is ENHRY and CDR2 is SYGVKD. The DNA of the CDR3 is TGTGCCATCAGTGTCAGGGGTCGGATCAACTATGGCTACACCTTC. Amino acids: CAISVRGRINYGYTF.

This clonotype was observed many times. This rearrangement joins TRBV10-3 to TRBJ2-7, with D tentatively TRBD2 (6 bases). Germline CDR1 is ENHRY and CDR2 is SYGVKD. This CDR3 is built from 12 residues. The ends were cut back, 10 bases at V and 4 bases at J, with 14 bases in the middle. The CDR3 nucleotides read TGTGCCACCGGCGGAGGGACGTACGAGCAGTACTTC. It encodes CATGGGTYEQYF.

This chain joins TRBV29-1 and TRBJ1-1; D possibly corresponds to TRBD1 (5 bases). The V gene's germline CDR1 is SQVTM and CDR2 ANQGSEA. The CDR3 consists of 10 residues. V was cut by 5 bases and J by 11 bases, with 12 bases left in between. The CDR3 region has the DNA TGCAGCGTTCTGGGGGGGGGTGCTTTCTTT. Translating it yields CSVLGGGAFF.

This clonotype has at least ten counts. This chain joins TRBV15 and TRBJ2-7, with 9 bases aligning to TRBD1. From germline, CDR1 is LNHNV and CDR2 YYDKDF (reference sequence). The CDR3 extends over 15 amino acids. Trimming took 6 bases from V and 2 from J; bases not matched to a gene: 8. The chain's CDR3 is CATSPGTGRPYEQYF. CDR3 bases: TGTGCCACCAGTCCCGGGACAGGGAGGCCCTACGAGCAGTACTTC.

The table lists this clonotype with a few counts. The chain's CDR3 is CASSQGTGEVYEQYF. CDR3 coding DNA: TGTGCCAGCAGCCAAGGGACGGGGGAAGTCTACGAGCAGTACTTC. The gene calls are TRBV4-2 and TRBJ2-7; D may be TRBD2 (6 bases). Germline V gives CDR1 LGHNA, CDR2 YNFKEQ. This CDR3 is built from 15 residues. The ends were cut back, 1 base at V and 3 bases at J, with 13 bases in the middle.